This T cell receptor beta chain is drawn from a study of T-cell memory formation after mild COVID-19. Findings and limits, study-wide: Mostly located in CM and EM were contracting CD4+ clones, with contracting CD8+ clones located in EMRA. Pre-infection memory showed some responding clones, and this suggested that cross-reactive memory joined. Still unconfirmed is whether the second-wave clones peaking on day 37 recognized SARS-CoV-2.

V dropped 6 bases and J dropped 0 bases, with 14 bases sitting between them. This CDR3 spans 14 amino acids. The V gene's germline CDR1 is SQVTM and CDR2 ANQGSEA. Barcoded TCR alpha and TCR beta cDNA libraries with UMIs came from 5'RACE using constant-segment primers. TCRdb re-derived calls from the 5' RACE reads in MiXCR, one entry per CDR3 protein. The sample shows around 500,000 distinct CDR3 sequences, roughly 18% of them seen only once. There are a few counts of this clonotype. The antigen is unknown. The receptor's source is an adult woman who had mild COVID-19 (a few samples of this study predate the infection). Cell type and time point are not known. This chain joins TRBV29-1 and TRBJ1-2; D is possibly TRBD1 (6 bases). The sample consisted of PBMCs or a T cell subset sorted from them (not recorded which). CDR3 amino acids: CSVARDNSNYGYTF. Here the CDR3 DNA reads TGCAGCGTCGCAAGGGACAATTCTAACTATGGCTACACCTTC.